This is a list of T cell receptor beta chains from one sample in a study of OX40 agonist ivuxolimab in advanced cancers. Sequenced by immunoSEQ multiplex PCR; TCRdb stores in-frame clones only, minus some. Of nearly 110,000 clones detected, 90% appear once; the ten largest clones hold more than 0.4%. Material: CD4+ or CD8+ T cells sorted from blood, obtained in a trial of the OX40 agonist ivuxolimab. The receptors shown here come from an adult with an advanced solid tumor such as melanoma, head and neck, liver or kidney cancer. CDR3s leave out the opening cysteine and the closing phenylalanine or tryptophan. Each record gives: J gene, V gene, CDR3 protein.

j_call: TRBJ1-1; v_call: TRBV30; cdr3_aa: ASFRQGAAF
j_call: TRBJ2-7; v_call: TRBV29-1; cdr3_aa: SVNPGQGYEQY
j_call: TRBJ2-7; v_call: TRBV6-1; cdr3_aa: ASSLYSYEQY
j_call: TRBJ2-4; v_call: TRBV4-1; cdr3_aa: ASSQDWGRGAKNIQY
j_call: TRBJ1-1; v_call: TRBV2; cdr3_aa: ASNSDGGATEAF
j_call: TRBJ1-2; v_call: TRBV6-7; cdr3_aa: ASSSTPPRSHGYT
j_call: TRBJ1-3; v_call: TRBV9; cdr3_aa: ASSAGLSGNTIY
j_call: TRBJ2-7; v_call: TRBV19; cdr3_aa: ASNKGLAGNEQY
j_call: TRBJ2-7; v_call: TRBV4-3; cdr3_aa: ASSQGTGQAYEQY
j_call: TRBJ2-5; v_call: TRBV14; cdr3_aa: ASSHLQDRLRKTQY
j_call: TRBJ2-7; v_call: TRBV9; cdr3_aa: ASSPTLRGGLDEQY
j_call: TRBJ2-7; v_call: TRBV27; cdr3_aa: ASALKGVAGVYEQY
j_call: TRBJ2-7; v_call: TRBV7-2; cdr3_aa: ASSSGTGNYEQY
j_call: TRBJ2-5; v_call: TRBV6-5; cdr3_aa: ASSYSGRSQETQY
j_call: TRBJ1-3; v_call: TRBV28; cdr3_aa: ASRIDRGGYTIY
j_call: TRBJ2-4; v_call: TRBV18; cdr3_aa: ASSPRSPTGTDPKNIQY
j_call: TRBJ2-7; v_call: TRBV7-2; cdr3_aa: ASSLGQGAGSYEQY
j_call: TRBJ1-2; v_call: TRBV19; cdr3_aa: ASSPTHKGYGYT
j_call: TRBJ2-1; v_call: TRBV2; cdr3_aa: ASSEQGVYNEQF
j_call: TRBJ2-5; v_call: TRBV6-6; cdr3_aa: ASRRTGAQETQY
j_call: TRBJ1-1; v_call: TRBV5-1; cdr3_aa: ASSLAGEMNTEAF
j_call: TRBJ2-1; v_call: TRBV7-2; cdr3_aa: ASSLGLVGDEQF
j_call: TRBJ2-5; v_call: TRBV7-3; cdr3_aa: ASSKGQGKTQY
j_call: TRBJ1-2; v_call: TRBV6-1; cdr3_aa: ASSEAEGPGYT
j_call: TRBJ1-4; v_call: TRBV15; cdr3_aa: ATSRGTGATNEKLF
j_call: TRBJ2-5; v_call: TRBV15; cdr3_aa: ATSTKTPLLGGTKETQY
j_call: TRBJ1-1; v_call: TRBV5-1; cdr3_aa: ASSLVGNQNTEAF
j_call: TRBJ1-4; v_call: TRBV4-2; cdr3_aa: ASSQGGPGGEKLF